This entry features one T cell receptor beta chain sequence. Trimming took off 0 bases at V and 4 bases at J, with 10 bases between the two ends. The CDR3 is 15 residues long. Germline lookup yields CDR1 LNHNV and CDR2 YYDKDF (reference sequence). This PCR relied on a set of 60 Vbeta primers and 13 Jbeta primers. Sequencing was performed with immunoSEQ multiplex PCR; in TCRdb, only in-frame clones are kept and a portion is missing. This sample has roughly 170,000 clones, with 84% found just once. These data belong to a study of cytomegalovirus exposure and HLA in healthy donors. The chain links TRBV15 to TRBJ1-5; D is unclear. The clonotype was recovered from a man aged 18-30 years in good health and CMV-seronegative. Input material: PBMCs. Here the CDR3 reads CATSREGGGNQPQHF. In DNA, the CDR3 is TGTGCCACCAGCAGAGAGGGCGGAGGGAATCAGCCCCAGCATTTT.